The T cell receptor beta chain described here comes from a study of spatial heterogeneity in lung cancer. Overall study context: Compared with alpha-chain sequences, beta-chain sequences were consistently detected in greater numbers.

The time point is: sample taken at primary tumor resection. Whole RNA obtained from tumor, nontumor lung or frozen PBMC underwent sequencing without sorting. General observations from the study: Ubiquitous, expanded tumor-derived TCRs were more frequently observed in blood at resection than at follow-up.

This clonotype was observed many times. The antigen is undetermined. At one of its ends the junction is not consistent with the germline gene, which may arise from a read error. On each TCR cDNA molecule, a unique molecular identifier was present. MiXCR was run by TCRdb on the 5' RACE reads, yielding one entry per CDR3 protein. The sample shows approximately 20,000 distinct CDR3 sequences, about 4.6% of them seen only once. Germline CDR1 SSHAT, CDR2 FNYEAQ (reference sequence). This CDR3 has 13 amino acids. This chain links TRBV7-7 with TRBJ1-3; no reliable D call. Material: PBMCs, obtained at surgery. This TCR came from a male donor with early-stage non-small cell lung cancer. CDR3 DNA: TGTGCTAGCAGCTTAACTGTTTTGGACACCATATATTTT. Protein sequence: CASSLTVLDTIYF.